This TCR beta chain comes out of a study of T cell responses to AZD1222 COVID-19 vaccine (dated by TCRdb to the early 2020s). General notes on the study: AZD1222 recipients given second doses at about 4 weeks or at about 12 weeks were pooled, since spike-specific TCR depth and breadth were not found to differ between the two schedules. Trial participants were enrolled by age into 18-55, 56-69 and 70-plus year subgroups, with approximately 160, 26 and 62 TCR-sequenced participants respectively. A total of 230 to 250 trial participants underwent TCR sequencing, of whom 207 received two doses of AZD1222 and roughly 25 received two doses of the MenACWY control vaccine.

As to this clone: Its antigen is still unknown. No much larger clone is present one base from it, and per-base qualities are unavailable.

What the research found in general, with its limitations: Participants were mostly white British and included more females than males, and it was suggested by the authors that clonal diversity may have been underestimated. Epitopes outside the regions mutated in the B.1.351 and B.1.1.7 variants were reportedly recognized by nearly half of the unique spike-specific TCRs. Vaccine-associated CD4 TCRs spanned the whole spike protein, with dominant responses in regions 160-218 and 743-854. Spike-specific TCR breadth and depth rose significantly after two AZD1222 doses compared with day 0 and with MenACWY recipients. The 56-69-year group was small, and its depth increase did not reach significance, likely because of low power. Conclusions about previously exposed vaccinees are limited because only six or seven AZD1222 recipients were SARS-CoV-2 seropositive at baseline. Because no day 14 peak-response samples were available, repertoires were characterized only after the peak T cell response.

From the cysteine through the phenylalanine, the CDR3 covers 18 amino acids. Kept here is only the CDR3 DNA, which spans 54 bases and is read in frame from base 1. CDR1 and CDR2, per the germline V gene (reference sequence), are SEHNR and FQNEAQ. The junction shows trimming of 5 bases on V and 2 bases on J, and the gene matches do not reach 11 bases of it. The CDR3 regions of human TCRbeta chains were subjected to immunosequencing. Regarding the original processing steps: TCRs in the repertoires were matched against a reference library of SARS-CoV-2-specific TCRs that had been generated with the MIRA antigen-specificity platform. Breadth was defined as the fraction of unique TCRs that were SARS-CoV-2-associated, and depth was defined as the fraction of total T cells that were SARS-CoV-2-associated. Each spike-specific TCR was assigned to its reactive spike region and to a CD4 or CD8 class using the MIRA data. Log10-transformed breadth and depth values were compared by one-way ANOVA with Sidak's multiple comparisons tests. Not all clones reach the TCRdb copy of this immuneACCESS table, which keeps in-frame sequences only. Checked studies attribute under half of the gap to unresolved V genes and leave the rest unexplained. V and J calls and clone size are given by that table; D and trimming were obtained from the DNA. The sample table holds some 150,000 clones, of which 90% were seen once. The ten largest clonotypes hold 1.6% of the sample.

Read against the paper, the sample's time point label means: baseline before first vaccination. Vaccinee samples came from UK trials COV001 and COV002, including a single-blind randomized controlled phase 2/3 trial of AZD1222 (ChAdOx1 nCoV-19) in healthy adults. Trial participant PBMC samples were collected at day 0 and day 28 after the second dose for TCRbeta chain sequencing. The V and J segments used are TRBV7-9 and TRBJ1-3; 11 nucleotides in the junction match TRBD1. The TCR sequence derives from an adult in good health. The specimen comprised peripheral blood, sampled on day 0 of AZD1222 vaccination. The CDR3 region reads CASSPIPGQGGPGNTIYF. Read as DNA, the sequence is TGTGCCAGCAGCCCTATCCCGGGACAGGGGGGCCCTGGAAACACCATATATTTT.